The TCR beta chain under discussion was sequenced for a study of regulatory T cells in long-lasting Graves disease. Whole-study context: Positivity for TSH receptor antibodies plus over 5 years of antithyroid drugs meant persistent Graves' disease. General study results and limits: Thyroid tissue was not sampled; only peripheral blood was.

To make TCR beta libraries, researchers used iRepertoire HTBI primers and Arm-PCR of CDR3 regions. TCRdb re-derived calls from the multiplex PCR reads in MiXCR, one entry per CDR3 protein. The repertoire holds 420,000 or so distinct CDR3 sequences, with about a quarter as singletons. The trim removed 7 bases at V and 7 bases at J, leaving 13 bases unmatched. The germline V gene has CDR1 SEHNR and CDR2 FQNEAQ (reference sequence). The CDR3 length is 14 residues. Specified time point: persistent/refractory GD, antithyroid drugs over 5 years with positive TRAb. Extracted PBMC RNA gave rise to the TCR library. Each of the patients was recruited from an endocrinology department situated in Xi'an, China. This clonotype appeared once. Its antigen is currently unknown.

The chain uses TRBV7-9 and TRBJ2-7, with 7 bases matching TRBD1. The material sequenced was peripheral blood mononuclear cells (PBMCs), taken when the disease was refractory, from a patient treated with antithyroid drugs. The source is a female donor with Graves disease. The CDR3 region is CASTPTQGVGEQYF. For the CDR3, the DNA is TGTGCCAGCACTCCGACTCAGGGGGTGGGAGAGCAGTACTTC.